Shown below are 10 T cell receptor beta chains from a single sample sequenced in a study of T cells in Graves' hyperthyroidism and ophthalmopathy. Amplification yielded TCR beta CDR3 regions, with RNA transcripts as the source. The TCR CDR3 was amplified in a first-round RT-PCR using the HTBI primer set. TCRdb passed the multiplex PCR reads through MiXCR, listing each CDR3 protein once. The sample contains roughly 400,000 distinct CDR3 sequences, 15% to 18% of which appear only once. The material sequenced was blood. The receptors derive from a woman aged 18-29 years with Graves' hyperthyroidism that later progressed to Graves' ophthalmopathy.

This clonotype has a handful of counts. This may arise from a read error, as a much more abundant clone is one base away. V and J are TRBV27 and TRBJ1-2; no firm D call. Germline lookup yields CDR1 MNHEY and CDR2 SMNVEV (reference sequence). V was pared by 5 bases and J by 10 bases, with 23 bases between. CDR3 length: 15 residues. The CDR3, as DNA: TGTGCCAGCAGTCCACAAGCCGGAGGGTTTGGTGACTACACCTTC. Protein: CASSPQAGGFGDYTF.

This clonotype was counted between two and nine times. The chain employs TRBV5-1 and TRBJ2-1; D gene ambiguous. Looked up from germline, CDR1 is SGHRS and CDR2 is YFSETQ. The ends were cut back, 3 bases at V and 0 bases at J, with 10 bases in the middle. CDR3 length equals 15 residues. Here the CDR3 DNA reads TGCGCCAGCAGCTCCGCTCTTAGCTCCTACAATGAGCAGTTCTTC. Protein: CASSSALSSYNEQFF. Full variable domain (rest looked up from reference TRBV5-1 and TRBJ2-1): KAGVTQTPRYLIKTRGQQVTLSCSPISGHRSVSWYQQTPGQGLQFLFEYFSETQRNKGNFPGRFSGRQFSNSRSEMNVSTLELGDSALYLCASSSALSSYNEQFFGPGTRLTVL.

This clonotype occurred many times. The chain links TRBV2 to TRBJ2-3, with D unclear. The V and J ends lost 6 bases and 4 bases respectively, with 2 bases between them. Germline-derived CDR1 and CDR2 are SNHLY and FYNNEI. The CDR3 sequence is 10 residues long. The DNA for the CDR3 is TGTGCCAGCAGGCCAGATACGCAGTATTTT. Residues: CASRPDTQYF.

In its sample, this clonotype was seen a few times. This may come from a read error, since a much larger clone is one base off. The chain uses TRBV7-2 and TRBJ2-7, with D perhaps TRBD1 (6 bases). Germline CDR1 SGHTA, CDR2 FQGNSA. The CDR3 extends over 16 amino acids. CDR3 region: CASSLAGRGSSCEQYF. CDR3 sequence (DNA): TGTGCCAGCAGCTTAGCTGGAAGGGGGAGCTCCTGCGAGCAGTACTTC.

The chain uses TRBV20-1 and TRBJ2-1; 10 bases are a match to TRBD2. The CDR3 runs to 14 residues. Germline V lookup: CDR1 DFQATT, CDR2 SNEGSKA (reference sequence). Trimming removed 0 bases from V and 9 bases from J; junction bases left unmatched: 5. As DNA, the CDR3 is TGCAGTGCTAGAGAGAAAATAGCGGGAGGTGAGCAGTTCTTC. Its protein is CSAREKIAGGEQFF.

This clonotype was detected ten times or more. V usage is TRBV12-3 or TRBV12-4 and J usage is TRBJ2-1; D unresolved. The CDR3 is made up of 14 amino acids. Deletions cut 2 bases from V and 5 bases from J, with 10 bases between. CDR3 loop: CASSLWSRNNEQFF. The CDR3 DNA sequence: TGTGCCAGCAGTTTATGGAGCAGAAACAATGAGCAGTTCTTC.

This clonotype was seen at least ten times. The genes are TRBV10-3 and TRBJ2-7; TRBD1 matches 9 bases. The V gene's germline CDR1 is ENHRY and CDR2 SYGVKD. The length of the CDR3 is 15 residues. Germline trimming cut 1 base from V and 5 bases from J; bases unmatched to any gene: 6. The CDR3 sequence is CAISEFEDRGNEQYF. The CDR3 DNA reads TGTGCCATCAGTGAGTTTGAGGACAGGGGCAACGAGCAGTACTTC.

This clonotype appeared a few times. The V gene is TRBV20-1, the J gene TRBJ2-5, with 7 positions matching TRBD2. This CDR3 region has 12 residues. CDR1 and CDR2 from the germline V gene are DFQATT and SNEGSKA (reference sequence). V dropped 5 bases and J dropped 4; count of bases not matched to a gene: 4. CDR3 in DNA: TGCAGTGCTGGGGAGGGTGGAGAGACCCAGTACTTC. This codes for CSAGEGGETQYF.

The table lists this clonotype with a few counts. CDR3 region: CASSSRQGYEQFF. The CDR3 DNA is TGTGCCAGCAGTTCCCGACAGGGCTATGAGCAGTTCTTC. The rearrangement joins TRBV6-1 to TRBJ2-1; 7 bases are shared with TRBD1. CDR1 and CDR2 (germline): MNHNS, SASEGT. CDR3 length: 13 amino acids. J gave up 8 bases and V 5 bases, and 6 bases lay outside the gene matches.

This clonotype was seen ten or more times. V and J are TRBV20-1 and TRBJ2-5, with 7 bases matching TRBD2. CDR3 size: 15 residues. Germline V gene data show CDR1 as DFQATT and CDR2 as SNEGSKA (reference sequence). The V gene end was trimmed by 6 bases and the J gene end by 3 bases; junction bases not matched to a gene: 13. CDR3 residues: CSARHLADSKETQYF. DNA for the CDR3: TGCAGTGCGAGACATCTAGCGGACTCCAAAGAGACCCAGTACTTC.